The 4 T cell receptor beta chains in this list originate from one sample, sequenced in a study of regulatory T cells in long-lasting Graves disease. Library construction for TCR beta used iRepertoire HTBI primers and Arm-PCR of CDR3 regions. TCRdb ran MiXCR on the multiplex PCR reads and lists one entry per CDR3 protein. Of 500,000 to 800,000 distinct CDR3 sequences listed, about 32% are singletons. Regarding time point: persistent/refractory GD, antithyroid drugs over 5 years with positive TRAb. RNA from PBMCs was the source of the TCR library. The sequenced sample was peripheral blood mononuclear cells (PBMCs), obtained when the disease was refractory, from a patient treated with antithyroid drugs. Receptors originate from a female donor with Graves disease.

This clonotype was observed once. V usage is TRBV9 and J usage is TRBJ2-2; tentative D call: TRBD2 (5 bases). The CDR3 is 15 amino acids. Trimming took 4 bases from V and 7 from J, leaving 17 bases between them. Germline lookup yields CDR1 SGDLS and CDR2 YYNGEE. CDR3 sequence (DNA): TGTGCCAGCAGCCCAGTTGTAGGGAGCGGCGGGGAGCTGTTTTTT. This translates into CASSPVVGSGGELFF.

V usage is TRBV5-1 and J usage is TRBJ2-7; D possibly corresponds to TRBD2 (5 bases). This CDR3 is 15 amino acids long. With 4 bases removed from V and 5 bases from J, the gap between germline ends came to 19 bases. The germline V gene encodes CDR1 SGHRS and CDR2 YFSETQ. CDR3 nucleotides: TGCGCCAGCAGCCTACAACAGCGGAGAAAGGACGAGCAGTACTTC. The encoded protein is CASSLQQRRKDEQYF.

This clonotype has at least ten counts. The J gene is TRBJ1-3, the V gene TRBV20-1, with unresolved D. Germline assignment: CDR1 DFQATT and CDR2 SNEGSKA (reference sequence). V lost 0 bases and J 3 bases, leaving 15 bases between the germline ends. CDR3 length equals 16 residues. The CDR3 DNA reads as TGCAGTGCTAGAGATCGAATGTTGGGCTATGGAAACACCATATATTTT. This codes for CSARDRMLGYGNTIYF.

The chain links TRBV20-1 to TRBJ2-5, with D perhaps being TRBD1 or TRBD2 (5 bases each). With 0 bases removed from V and 5 bases from J, the gap between germline ends came to 19 bases. The CDR3 covers 16 residues. Germline assignment: CDR1 DFQATT and CDR2 SNEGSKA (reference sequence). The CDR3: CSARDRGLAPRETQYF. Written as DNA, the CDR3 is TGCAGTGCTAGAGATCGGGGCCTAGCTCCCAGGGAGACCCAGTACTTC.